This is a list of T cell receptor beta chains from one sample in a study of CD8+ T cells in alopecia areata. Produced via immunoSEQ multiplex PCR; TCRdb's table is partial and in-frame only. The sample includes fewer than 350,000 clones, 55% to 70% of them seen just once. This specimen was CD4+ T cells sorted from blood, taken at week 24, from a patient treated with tofacitinib. The origin of the receptors is a human donor with alopecia areata. CDR3s include the opening cysteine and the closing phenylalanine or tryptophan. D genes are given only for firm matches. The size entry is marked missing in some rows and otherwise reads once, few, many or a size class.

j_call d_call clone_size v_call cdr3_nt cdr3_aa
TRBJ1-2 - once TRBV6-5 TGTGCCAGCAGTTCCCAGGGTGACTATGGCTACACCTTC CASSSQGDYGYTF
TRBJ1-1 - few TRBV29-1 TGCAGCGTTAACAGGGCAAACACTGAAGCTTTCTTT CSVNRANTEAFF
TRBJ2-3 - - TRBV4-2 TGTGCCAGCAGCCAAGATCTTGCGTGGGGGGGCCGGACAGATACGCAGTATTTT CASSQDLAWGGRTDTQYF
TRBJ2-5 TRBD1 - TRBV27 TGTGCCAGCAGTCCCGGACAGGGGGCCGGAGAGACCCAGTACTTC CASSPGQGAGETQYF
TRBJ1-2 - few TRBV29-1 TGCAGCGTTGTAGTCAGAACAGAGGAGCTTTTGGGCTACACCTTC CSVVVRTEELLGYTF
TRBJ1-5 - many TRBV6-6 TGTGCCAGCAGTATGGGGGGGAGCAATCAGCCCCAGCATTTT CASSMGGSNQPQHF
TRBJ2-2 - few TRBV19 TGTGCCAGTAGTTCTTTGGCCACGAACACCGGGGAGCTGTTTTTT CASSSLATNTGELFF
TRBJ2-5 - - TRBV4-3 TGCGCCAGCAGCCCGCGGACCTCGGGAGAGACCCAGTACTTC CASSPRTSGETQYF
TRBJ2-3 TRBD1 - TRBV6-6 TGTGCCAGCACTGCCCAGGGGGCAGATACGCAGTATTTT CASTAQGADTQYF
TRBJ2-5 - few TRBV9 TGTGCCAGCAGCGTAGAGGAGACCCAGTACTTC CASSVEETQYF
TRBJ1-6 - - TRBV27 TGTGCCAGCAGTTTCAATTTTCATTCACCCCTCCACTTT CASSFNFHSPLHF
TRBJ1-1 - - TRBV4-3 TGCGCCAGCAGCCAAGAACCAGGGCGGGCTGAAGCTTTCTTT CASSQEPGRAEAFF
TRBJ2-1 TRBD2 once TRBV7-2 TGTGCCAGCAGTCGCGGACTAGCGGGGGACGAGCAGTTCTTC CASSRGLAGDEQFF